Shown below are 20 T cell receptor beta chains from a single sample sequenced in a study of T-cell memory formation after mild COVID-19 (dated by TCRdb to the early 2020s). Libraries were built with 5' RACE. The run used an Illumina NovaSeq 6000. In-frame beta chains were kept once TCRdb had trimmed the public reads at Q25 with fastp and called clones with MiXCR. Identical CDR3 proteins give one entry, which carries the most common genes and DNA. Recorded for this sample are around 450,000 distinct CDR3 sequences; 20% of them occurred a single time. Approximately 8.1% of the sample rests with the top ten. Source material: PBMCs or a T cell subset sorted from them (not recorded which). These TCRs come from an adult woman who had mild COVID-19 (a few samples of this study predate the infection). The sample titles of this study are shuffled in the database, so cell type and time point are left out; the donor was told from shared clones.

In its sample, this clonotype was seen a few times. V and J are TRBV9 and TRBJ2-6; the match to TRBD1 covers 9 bases. Germline lookup yields CDR1 SGDLS and CDR2 YYNGEE. V lost 0 bases to trimming and J lost 2 bases; unmatched junction nucleotides: 3. The CDR3 totals 17 residues. CDR3 in DNA: TGTGCCAGCAGCGTAGCTACAGGGGGCGCTGGGGCCAACGTCCTGACTTTC. It translates to CASSVATGGAGANVLTF.

The chain is built from TRBV19 and TRBJ1-1; D not certain. V gave up 3 bases and J gave up 4 bases, with 15 bases separating them. Per germline, CDR1 LNHDA and CDR2 SQIVND (reference sequence). The CDR3 loop spans 15 amino acids. CDR3 in DNA: TGTGCCAGTAGTATTTGGGAGACTCTGGGCACTGAAGCTTTCTTT. It encodes CASSIWETLGTEAFF.

There are a few counts of this clonotype. This rearrangement joins TRBV4-2 to TRBJ2-3, with TRBD2 matching over 9 bases. From germline, CDR1 is LGHNA and CDR2 YNFKEQ. There are 16 residues in the CDR3. J lost 1 base, V lost 2 bases, and 4 bases had no gene match. The CDR3 sequence: CASSQQAGGGTDTQYF. The CDR3 coding sequence is TGTGCCAGCAGCCAACAAGCGGGAGGTGGCACAGATACGCAGTATTTT.

CDR3 coding DNA: TGTGCCAGCCTTGGAGGGCGAGGGACTGAAGCTTTCTTT. This codes for CASLGGRGTEAFF. The chain has TRBV25-1 and TRBJ1-1; D gene unclear. The CDR3 is 13 amino acids. Trimming left V 8 bases short and J 5 bases short, with 15 bases between. Germline CDR1 is MGHDK and CDR2 is SYGVNS. The full variable domain, rest sourced from reference TRBV25-1 and TRBJ1-1, is EADIYQTPRYLVIGTGKKITLECSQTMGHDKMYWYQQDPGMELHLIHYSYGVNSTEKGDLSSESTVSRIRTEHFPLTLESARPSHTSQYLCASLGGRGTEAFFGQGTRLTVV.

A few counts support this clonotype. The rearrangement joins TRBV5-1 to TRBJ2-5; 11 bases map to TRBD2. Germline V lookup: CDR1 SGHRS, CDR2 YFSETQ. This CDR3 spans 17 amino acids. V lost 4 bases, J lost 5 bases, and 13 bases stayed unmatched. The CDR3 sequence: CASSDQLAGAESETQYF. The CDR3 nucleotides are TGCGCCAGCAGCGACCAACTAGCGGGGGCCGAATCGGAGACCCAGTACTTC.

This chain connects TRBV9 to TRBJ2-2; unclear D gene. The CDR3 totals 16 residues. V gave up 1 base and J gave up 1 base, with 11 bases separating them. Germline loops: CDR1 SGDLS, CDR2 YYNGEE. The CDR3 spells CASSVKHGVNTGELFF. CDR3 sequence (DNA): TGTGCCAGCAGCGTAAAGCACGGCGTGAACACCGGGGAGCTGTTTTTT.

The chain combines TRBV24-1 with TRBJ2-5, with 12 bases lining up with TRBD2. CDR1 and CDR2 from the germline V gene are KGHDR and SFDVKD. This CDR3 is 15 amino acids long. V shed 4 bases and J 5 bases; nucleotides not matched to a gene: 4. The CDR3 DNA follows: TGTGCCACCAGTGAACTAGCGGGAGGTCGGGAGACCCAGTACTTC. Translated, it gives CATSELAGGRETQYF.

J is TRBJ2-1 and V is TRBV7-9; TRBD1 is a possible D gene (6 bases). V was cut by 1 base and J by 4 bases, with 14 bases left in between. This CDR3 spans 16 amino acids. The V gene's germline CDR1 is SEHNR and CDR2 FQNEAQ (reference sequence). The CDR3 here is CASSLGQASVYNEQFF. The CDR3 DNA reads as TGTGCCAGCAGCTTAGGACAGGCGAGTGTGTACAATGAGCAGTTCTTC. Full variable domain (missing parts from reference TRBV7-9 and TRBJ2-1): DTGVSQNPRHKITKRGQNVTFRCDPISEHNRLYWYRQTLGQGPEFLTYFQNEAQLEKSRLLSDRFSAERPKGSFSTLEIQRTEQGDSAMYLCASSLGQASVYNEQFFGPGTRLTVL.

The V call is TRBV5-1, the J call TRBJ2-1; 14 bases align to TRBD2. Germline trimming cut 4 bases from V and 7 bases from J; bases unmatched to any gene: 7. Germline CDR1 reads SGHRS; CDR2 reads YFSETQ. The CDR3 spans 16 residues. The CDR3 nucleotides are TGCGCCAGCAGCCCCTTGACTAGCGGGGGGGCAAATGAGCAGTTCTTC. Translating gives CASSPLTSGGANEQFF.

The chain joins TRBV12-3 or TRBV12-4 to TRBJ1-4; no clear D gene. The CDR3 is made up of 14 amino acids. Trimming took 6 bases from V and 0 from J, leaving 8 bases between them. This CDR3 is CASSQRATNEKLFF. The CDR3 DNA is TGTGCCAGCAGCCAAAGAGCAACTAATGAAAAACTGTTTTTT.

This clonotype has more than one count but fewer than ten. The V and J genes are TRBV24-1 and TRBJ2-1, with D perhaps TRBD2 (5 bases). With 6 bases removed from V and 4 bases from J, the gap between germline ends came to 18 bases. The germline CDR1 and CDR2 sequences are KGHDR and SFDVKD. The CDR3 length is 16 residues. DNA of the CDR3: TGTGCCACCAGTATTTCGGGAACACAAAGATACAATGAGCAGTTCTTC. Protein product: CATSISGTQRYNEQFF.

The rearrangement uses TRBV29-1 and TRBJ1-1; no definite D call. The CDR3 is made up of 12 amino acids. The germline V and J ends were trimmed by 2 bases and 3 bases, with 7 bases remaining between them. Per germline, CDR1 SQVTM and CDR2 ANQGSEA. CDR3 sequence (DNA): TGCAGCGTTGAATACGGCTACACTGAAGCTTTCTTT. It codes for CSVEYGYTEAFF.

The chain is built from TRBV6-5 and TRBJ1-1, with 10 bases aligning to TRBD1. Germline CDR1 and CDR2: MNHEY and SVGAGI. The CDR3 has 16 residues. J gave up 3 bases and V 2 bases, and 6 bases lay outside the gene matches. CDR3 residues: CASSYGGTGAHTEAFF. The CDR3 DNA sequence: TGTGCCAGCAGTTACGGGGGGACAGGGGCACACACTGAAGCTTTCTTT.

At least ten counts were recorded for this clonotype. The chain couples TRBV4-2 to TRBJ2-5; 7 bases are shared with TRBD1. With V trimmed by 0 bases and J by 5 bases, 12 bases remained unmatched. The germline gives CDR1 LGHNA, CDR2 YNFKEQ. The CDR3 is 17 residues long. CDR3 loop: CASSQDTTRLRGETQYF. CDR3 DNA: TGTGCCAGCAGCCAAGATACCACTAGACTCAGGGGGGAGACCCAGTACTTC.

The chain has TRBV7-6 and TRBJ1-1; D remains ambiguous. This CDR3 has 9 residues. Germline CDR1 reads SGHVS; CDR2 reads FNYEAQ. V dropped 5 bases and J dropped 11 bases, with 6 bases sitting between them. CDR3 in amino acids: CASSPIAFF. The CDR3 DNA sequence: TGTGCCAGCAGCCCTATTGCTTTCTTT.

This clonotype has only a few counts. The chain uses TRBV24-1 and TRBJ2-1; 7 bases align to TRBD2. Germline assignment: CDR1 KGHDR and CDR2 SFDVKD. The CDR3 runs 15 residues. V lost 3 bases, J lost 4 bases, and 5 bases stayed unmatched. CDR3 sequence: CATSDREDPYNEQFF. The CDR3 bases are TGTGCCACCAGTGATCGGGAGGATCCTTACAATGAGCAGTTCTTC.

J is TRBJ2-1 and V is TRBV7-8; the match to TRBD2 covers 8 bases. Germline CDR1 SGHVS, CDR2 FQNEAQ. This CDR3 has 15 amino acids. With V trimmed by 1 base and J by 5 bases, 4 bases remained unmatched. This CDR3 reads CASSLVGGAHNEQFF. The CDR3 bases are TGTGCCAGCAGCTTAGTCGGGGGGGCCCACAATGAGCAGTTCTTC.

This chain uses TRBV7-8 with TRBJ2-7; 13 nucleotides match TRBD2. Germline assignment: CDR1 SGHVS and CDR2 FQNEAQ. The CDR3 has 17 amino acids. V lost 3 bases, J lost 6 bases, and 11 bases stayed unmatched. The CDR3 here is CASSLILAGGPLSEQYF. The DNA for the CDR3 is TGTGCCAGCAGCTTGATACTAGCGGGGGGGCCTCTCTCCGAGCAGTACTTC.

This clonotype was counted only a few times. The J gene is TRBJ1-2, the V gene TRBV15, with D possibly TRBD1 on 6 matching bases. Trimming pared 4 bases from V and 4 bases from J, leaving 13 bases between. There are 14 residues in the CDR3. The germline CDR1 and CDR2 sequences are LNHNV and YYDKDF (reference sequence). The CDR3 nucleotides read TGTGCCACCAGCATGGGGGGCCTCGGCTATGGCTACACCTTC. This translates into CATSMGGLGYGYTF.

This clonotype was seen ten or more times. The chain is built from TRBV27 and TRBJ1-6; a possible D gene is TRBD1 (6 bases). The CDR3 is made up of 14 amino acids. From germline, CDR1 is MNHEY and CDR2 SMNVEV (reference sequence). The ends were cut back, 5 bases at V and 6 bases at J, with 11 bases in the middle. CDR3 loop: CASSLQGGNSPLHF. The CDR3 nucleotides read TGTGCCAGCAGTCTACAGGGTGGTAATTCACCCCTCCACTTT.